These 11 T cell receptor beta chains share one sample of origin, sequenced in a study of human T cells and chemical hapten exposure. Regarding time point: pre-sensitization, week 0. The treatment is: therapeutic diphenylcyclopropenone sensitization with weekly scalp DPC. TCRdb processed the RACE reads anew with MiXCR; each CDR3 protein has one entry. The data show 190,000 or so distinct CDR3 sequences, 25% to 35% seen once. The specimen comprised whole blood, sampled in connection with sensitization to the hapten diphenylcyclopropenone (DPC). The receptors come from a woman in her 30s with alopecia areata. Some clones in this sample may be carry-over from other donors' samples.

This clonotype was seen only a few times. V and J are TRBV10-2 and TRBJ2-1; TRBD2 is a possible D gene (6 bases). Germline assignment: CDR1 WSHSY and CDR2 SAAADI. V lost 6 bases and J 3 bases, leaving 15 bases between the germline ends. The CDR3 length is 15 residues. The CDR3 DNA is TGCGCCAGCAGCGGAATAGCGGATATCTACAATGAGCAGTTCTTC. Translated: CASSGIADIYNEQFF.

This clonotype was detected only once. The rearrangement links TRBV11-3 to TRBJ1-1; possibly TRBD1 for D (6 bases). Germline loops: CDR1 SGHNT, CDR2 YENEEA. Trimming shortened V by 5 bases and J by 5 bases, and 21 bases separated the two germline ends. The CDR3 is made up of 16 amino acids. CDR3 loop: CASSEGGRRVGTEAFF. DNA of the CDR3: TGTGCCAGCAGCGAGGGGGGGCGGCGAGTCGGAACTGAAGCTTTCTTT.

The J gene is TRBJ1-1, the V gene TRBV5-1; 8 nucleotides agree with TRBD1. Germline CDR1 and CDR2: SGHRS and YFSETQ. The length of the CDR3 is 15 residues. Trimming removed 0 bases from V and 4 bases from J; junction bases left unmatched: 5. The CDR3 bases are TGCGCCAGCAGCTTGGGACAGGGGCCTTCCACTGAAGCTTTCTTT. Amino acid sequence: CASSLGQGPSTEAFF.

Here the CDR3 reads CATSDLRDGDTGELFF. Written as DNA, the CDR3 is TGTGCCACCAGTGATTTGAGGGACGGGGACACCGGGGAGCTGTTTTTT. The chain couples TRBV24-1 to TRBJ2-2, with D possibly being TRBD1 or TRBD2 (5 bases each). Germline assignment: CDR1 KGHDR and CDR2 SFDVKD. The CDR3 has 16 residues. V shed 0 bases and J shed 3 bases, with 10 bases lying between them.

This clonotype was seen more than once but under ten times. The J gene is TRBJ1-5, the V gene TRBV28; D is unclear. V was shortened by 6 bases and J by 8 bases, with 8 bases between the two germline ends. Germline loops: CDR1 MDHEN, CDR2 SYDVKM. There are 11 residues in the CDR3. The CDR3: CASRGKEPQHF. In nucleotides, the CDR3 is TGTGCCAGCAGGGGGAAGGAGCCCCAGCATTTT.

This clonotype was seen a few times. This chain joins TRBV7-2 and TRBJ1-2; D gene unclear. Germline V gene lookup returns CDR1 SGHTA and CDR2 FQGNSA. V shed 1 base and J shed 6 bases, with 12 bases lying between them. The CDR3 sequence is 14 residues long. CDR3 coding DNA: TGTGCCAGCAGCTTAGGGACCCTTCTGAATGGCTACACCTTC. It yields the protein CASSLGTLLNGYTF. The full variable domain, in which reference TRBV7-2 and TRBJ1-2 provide the parts outside the CDR3, is GAGVSQSPSNKVTEKGKDVELRCDPISGHTALYWYRQSLGQGLEFLIYFQGNSAPDKSGLPSDRFSAERTGGSVSTLTIQRTQQEDSAVYLCASSLGTLLNGYTFGSGTRLTVV.

J is TRBJ2-3 and V is TRBV9; D is unclear. Germline V gene lookup returns CDR1 SGDLS and CDR2 YYNGEE. V lost 0 bases and J lost 2, with 10 bases in between. The length of the CDR3 is 15 residues. The CDR3 DNA follows: TGTGCCAGCAGCGTAGGTAGGGCAGTCACAGATACGCAGTATTTT. Protein product: CASSVGRAVTDTQYF.

This clonotype has just one count. This chain connects TRBV2 to TRBJ1-3, with unresolved D. This CDR3 comprises 11 residues. The V and J ends lost 8 bases and 2 bases respectively, with 4 bases between them. CDR1 SNHLY and CDR2 FYNNEI come from the germline V gene. CDR3 loop: CASLAGNTIYF. DNA of the CDR3: TGTGCCAGCTTGGCTGGAAACACCATATATTTT.

This clonotype was seen ten or more times. The chain couples TRBV7-2 to TRBJ1-1; D is unresolved. The CDR3 length is 15 residues. CDR1 and CDR2 from the germline V gene are SGHTA and FQGNSA. V was trimmed by 1 base and J by 0 bases, leaving 9 bases between them. The CDR3 sequence: CASSLVAGVNTEAFF. The CDR3 region has the DNA TGTGCCAGCAGCTTAGTTGCCGGGGTGAACACTGAAGCTTTCTTT.

There are a few counts of this clonotype. The chain carries TRBV11-1 and TRBJ1-1; 8 bases line up with TRBD1. The CDR3 consists of 15 residues. Germline V gene lookup returns CDR1 SGHAT and CDR2 FQDESV (reference sequence). After removal of 5 bases from V and 1 base from J, the junction contained 6 bases not matched to a gene. CDR3 region: CASSPRTGRNTEAFF. CDR3 bases: TGTGCCAGCAGCCCCCGGACAGGGAGGAACACTGAAGCTTTCTTT.

This clonotype occurred a few times. CDR3: CASSLGHKNTEAFF. DNA for the CDR3: TGTGCCAGCAGTTTAGGACATAAGAACACTGAAGCTTTCTTT. J is TRBJ1-1 and V is TRBV28, with D possibly being TRBD1 (5 bases). The V gene lost 2 bases and the J gene lost 1 base, with 8 bases spanning the gap. Germline V gives CDR1 MDHEN, CDR2 SYDVKM. The CDR3 has 14 residues.